This TCR beta chain was profiled in a study of OX40 agonist ivuxolimab in advanced cancers. At the level of the study: From about 23 to 85 years was the age range, with a mean of roughly 64 years, and 65% to 90% were male.

V was pared by 3 bases and J by 1 base, with 8 bases of the junction left unmatched. Germline CDR1 is SGHTA and CDR2 is FQGNSA. The CDR3 covers 17 residues. TCRdb keeps only in-frame clones here, not all; method: immunoSEQ multiplex PCR. The repertoire holds fewer than 90,000 clones, with 65% to 90% as singletons. This sample comprised CD4+ or CD8+ T cells sorted from blood, obtained in a trial of the OX40 agonist ivuxolimab. This clonotype was obtained from an adult with an advanced solid tumor such as melanoma, head and neck, liver or kidney cancer. This sequence joins TRBV7-2 and TRBJ2-1; 8 nucleotides align to TRBD2. The CDR3 reads CASSLGGGSLSYNEQFF. DNA for the CDR3: TGTGCCAGCAGCTTGGGCGGGGGGAGTTTGTCCTACAATGAGCAGTTCTTC.